What follows are 7 T cell receptor beta chains derived from one specimen sequenced in a study of blood T cell repertoires in COVID-19. Sequencing was performed with immunoSEQ multiplex PCR; in TCRdb, only in-frame clones are kept and a portion is missing. The sample gives roughly 230,000 clones, around nine tenths of which show up once; around 0.9% is in the top ten. Specimen: peripheral blood. The receptors were gathered from a man aged 25 to 40 with COVID-19, enrolled during active disease.

The chain recombines TRBV7-9 with TRBJ1-1; D is unclear. The germline V gene encodes CDR1 SEHNR and CDR2 FQNEAQ (reference sequence). V was pared by 2 bases and J by 0 bases, with 7 bases between. The CDR3 covers 14 residues. The CDR3 loop reads CASSLSGMNTEAFF. CDR3 DNA: TGTGCCAGCAGCTTAAGCGGGATGAACACTGAAGCTTTCTTT.

The rearrangement uses TRBV18 and TRBJ2-7, with 7 bases aligning to TRBD1. Per the germline V gene, CDR1 is KGHSH and CDR2 is LQKENI. V lost 4 bases, J lost 1 base, and 4 bases stayed unmatched. CDR3 length: 14 residues. CDR3 sequence reads: CASSLRDRSYEQYF. The CDR3 DNA sequence: TGTGCCAGCTCACTCAGGGACAGATCCTACGAGCAGTACTTC.

Turning to this clone: The sample carries other DNA sequences with the same CDR3. The V gene is TRBV18, the J gene TRBJ2-3; 8 bases line up with TRBD2. Germline-derived CDR1 and CDR2 are KGHSH and LQKENI. After removal of 3 bases from V and 6 bases from J, the junction contained 5 bases not matched to a gene. The CDR3 loop spans 14 amino acids. CDR3 sequence: CASSPLAGTDTQYF. The CDR3 bases are TGTGCCAGCTCACCCTTAGCGGGAACGGATACGCAGTATTTT.

This chain connects TRBV5-5 to TRBJ2-7; TRBD1 aligns across 7 bases. The V gene end was trimmed by 4 bases and the J gene end by 4 bases; junction bases not matched to a gene: 8. This CDR3 is built from 14 residues. The V gene's germline CDR1 is SGHKS and CDR2 YYEKEE (reference sequence). The CDR3 is CASSRGGRAYEQYF. The CDR3 coding sequence is TGTGCCAGCAGCAGAGGGGGCCGGGCGTACGAGCAGTACTTC.

The rearrangement joins TRBV27 to TRBJ1-5, with TRBD1 as a possible D gene (6 bases). Per the germline V gene, CDR1 is MNHEY and CDR2 is SMNVEV (reference sequence). The V end was cut by 2 bases, the J end by 3 bases, with 11 bases between. The CDR3 consists of 15 residues. The CDR3 spells CASSLGGRTNQPQHF. CDR3 bases: TGTGCCAGCAGTTTAGGGGGCCGTACCAATCAGCCCCAGCATTTT.

This sequence joins TRBV5-4 and TRBJ2-6, with a weak D call TRBD1 (6 bases). This CDR3 is built from 17 residues. CDR1 SGHNT and CDR2 YYREEE come from the germline V gene (reference sequence). V shed 4 bases and J shed 3 bases, with 17 bases lying between them. CDR3 loop: CASSGDTVSFGANVLTF. In DNA form, the CDR3 reads TGTGCCAGCAGCGGGGACACAGTAAGCTTTGGGGCCAACGTCCTGACTTTC.

V gene TRBV18 combines with J gene TRBJ2-1; 8 bases agree with TRBD2. The CDR3 length is 13 residues. Per germline, CDR1 KGHSH and CDR2 LQKENI. V gave up 6 bases and J gave up 15 bases; unmatched junction bases: 13. CDR3 loop: CASSSTGTRRRFF. The CDR3 DNA reads TGTGCCAGCTCGTCTACCGGGACTAGGAGGAGGTTCTTC.